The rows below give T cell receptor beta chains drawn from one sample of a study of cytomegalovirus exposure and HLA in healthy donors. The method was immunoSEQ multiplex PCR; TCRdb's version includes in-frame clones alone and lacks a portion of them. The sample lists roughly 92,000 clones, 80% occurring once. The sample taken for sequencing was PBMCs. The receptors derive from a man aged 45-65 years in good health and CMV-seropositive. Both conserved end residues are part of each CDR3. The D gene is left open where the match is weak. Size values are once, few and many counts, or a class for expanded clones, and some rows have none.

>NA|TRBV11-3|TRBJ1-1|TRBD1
CASSADRVFEAFF
TGTGCCAGCAGCGCCGACAGGGTCTTTGAAGCTTTCTTT
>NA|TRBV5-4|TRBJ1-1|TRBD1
CASSPGQGQAFF
TGTGCCAGCAGCCCCGGACAGGGCCAAGCTTTCTTT
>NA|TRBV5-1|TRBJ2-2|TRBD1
CASSLRTGEAGELFF
TGCGCCAGCAGCCTCAGGACAGGGGAGGCCGGGGAGCTGTTTTTT
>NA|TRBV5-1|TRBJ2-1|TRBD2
CASRRTSGTGEQFF
TGCGCCAGCAGAAGGACTAGCGGGACGGGAGAGCAGTTCTTC
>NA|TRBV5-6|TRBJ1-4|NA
CASRRRTVLEKLFF
TGTGCCAGCAGACGACGGACAGTCCTTGAAAAACTGTTTTTT
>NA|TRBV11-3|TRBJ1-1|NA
CASSPNGGTEAFF
TGTGCCAGCAGCCCCAACGGGGGGACTGAAGCTTTCTTT
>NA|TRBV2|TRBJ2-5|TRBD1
CASHRGRELETQYF
TGTGCCAGCCACAGGGGGCGCGAGTTGGAGACCCAGTACTTC
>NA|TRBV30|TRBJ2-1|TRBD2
CAWREPGLASSLNYNEQFF
TGTGCCTGGAGAGAACCGGGACTAGCGAGCTCACTGAACTACAATGAGCAGTTCTTC
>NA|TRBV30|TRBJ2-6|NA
CAWSAWGTGANGLTF
TGTGCCTGGAGTGCATGGGGTACTGGGGCCAACGGCCTGACTTTC
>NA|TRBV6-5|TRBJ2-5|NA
CASSGGVQETQYF
TGTGCCAGCAGCGGAGGGGTCCAAGAGACCCAGTACTTC
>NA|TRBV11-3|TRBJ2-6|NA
CASSFRFSGANGLTF
TGTGCCAGCAGCTTCAGGTTCTCTGGGGCCAACGGCCTGACTTTC
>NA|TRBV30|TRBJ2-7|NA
CAWDKGQSYEQYF
TGTGCCTGGGATAAGGGGCAATCCTACGAGCAGTACTTC
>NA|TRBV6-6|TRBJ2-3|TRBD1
CASSYSRDRQYF
TGTGCCAGCAGTTACTCTAGGGACAGGCAGTATTTT
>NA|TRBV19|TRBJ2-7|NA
CASSIDRKFLHF
TGTGCCAGTAGTATAGATCGAAAGTTTCTACACTTC
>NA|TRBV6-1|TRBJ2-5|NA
CASSEISGTQYF
TGTGCCAGCAGTGAAATAAGCGGGACCCAGTACTTC
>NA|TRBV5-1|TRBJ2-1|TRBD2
CASSFEAGAINEQFF
TGCGCCAGCAGCTTCGAAGCGGGAGCAATTAATGAGCAGTTCTTC
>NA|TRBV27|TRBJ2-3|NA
CASRSSEGIYTQYF
TGTGCCAGCAGGTCTAGCGAGGGGATTTATACGCAGTATTTT
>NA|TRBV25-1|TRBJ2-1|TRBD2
CASPLGSGLAGHNEQFF
TGTGCCAGCCCGCTCGGAAGCGGGCTAGCGGGACACAATGAGCAGTTCTTC
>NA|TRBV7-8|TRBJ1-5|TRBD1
CASSLSGQGPQHF
TGTGCCAGCAGCTTATCTGGACAGGGGCCCCAGCATTTT
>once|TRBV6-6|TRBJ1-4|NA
CASSYIAGVGEKLFF
TGTGCCAGCAGTTACATTGCCGGGGTTGGGGAAAAACTGTTTTTT
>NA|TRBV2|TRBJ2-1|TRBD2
CASRVAGGSVNEQFF
TGTGCCAGCAGGGTAGCGGGAGGATCGGTCAATGAGCAGTTCTTC
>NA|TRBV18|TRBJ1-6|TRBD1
CASSPKGASSPLHF
TGTGCCAGCTCACCGAAGGGGGCGAGCTCACCCCTCCACTTT
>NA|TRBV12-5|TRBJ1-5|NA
CASGPTLGGQPQHF
TGTGCTAGTGGCCCGACTCTCGGAGGGCAGCCCCAGCATTTT
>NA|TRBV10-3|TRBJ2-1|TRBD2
CAISESQRGHNEQFF
TGTGCCATCAGTGAGTCCCAGCGGGGGCACAATGAGCAGTTCTTC
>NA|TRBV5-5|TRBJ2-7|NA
CASSLTAIDEQYF
TGTGCCAGCAGCTTGACCGCAATAGACGAGCAGTACTTC
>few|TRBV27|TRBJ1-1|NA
CASRSNRELSSEAFF
TGTGCCAGCAGATCCAACAGGGAGTTAAGCTCTGAAGCTTTCTTT